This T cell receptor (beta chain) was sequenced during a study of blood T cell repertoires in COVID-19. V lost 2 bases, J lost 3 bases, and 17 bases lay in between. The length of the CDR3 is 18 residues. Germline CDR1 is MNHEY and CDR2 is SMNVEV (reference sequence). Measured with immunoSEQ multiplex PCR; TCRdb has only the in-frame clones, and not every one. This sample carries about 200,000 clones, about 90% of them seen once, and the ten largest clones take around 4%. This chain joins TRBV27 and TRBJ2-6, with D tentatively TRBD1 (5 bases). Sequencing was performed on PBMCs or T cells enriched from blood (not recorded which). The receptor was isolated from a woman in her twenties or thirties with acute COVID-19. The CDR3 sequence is CASSLRAGILRGANVLTF. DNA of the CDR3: TGTGCCAGCAGTTTAAGGGCAGGGATACTACGTGGGGCCAACGTCCTGACTTTC.